Below are 20 T cell receptor beta chains sequenced from a single sample in a study of T cell responses to AZD1222 COVID-19 vaccine. Only in-frame clones appear in the TCRdb table, and some are missing; sequencing was by immunoSEQ multiplex PCR. Of 170,000 or so clones in the sample, 75% to 95% were seen once. The material was peripheral blood, obtained on day 0 of AZD1222 vaccination. Receptor source: an adult in good health.

This chain links TRBV30 with TRBJ1-5; 7 bases match TRBD1. This CDR3 region has 13 residues. The germline gives CDR1 GTSNPN, CDR2 SVGIG (reference sequence). The V segment lost 8 bases and the J segment 3 bases; nucleotides outside the gene matches: 7. The CDR3 DNA reads TGTGCCCTTACGACAGGGCACAATCAGCCCCAGCATTTT. Translating it yields CALTTGHNQPQHF.

V gene TRBV29-1 combines with J gene TRBJ2-7; weak D call: TRBD1 (6 bases). The CDR3 is made up of 12 amino acids. V was trimmed by 7 bases and J by 3 bases, leaving 13 bases between them. Germline V lookup: CDR1 SQVTM, CDR2 ANQGSEA. CDR3 bases: TGCAGCGACGGACAGAGAAACTACGAGCAGTACTTC. It encodes CSDGQRNYEQYF.

The chain carries TRBV18 and TRBJ2-1, with a possible D match to TRBD2 (5 bases). CDR3 length: 14 amino acids. The V gene lost 2 bases and the J gene lost 6 bases, with 11 bases spanning the gap. CDR1 and CDR2 from the germline V gene are KGHSH and LQKENI. The CDR3 reads CASSPVDRGNEQFF. The CDR3, as DNA: TGTGCCAGCTCACCAGTCGACCGGGGCAATGAGCAGTTCTTC.

In this sample, this clone turned up a few times. The genes are TRBV15 and TRBJ1-5, with a possible D match to TRBD1 (5 bases). This CDR3 has 15 residues. CDR1 is LNHNV, CDR2 YYDKDF, per germline (reference sequence). V lost 0 bases and J 7 bases, leaving 13 bases between the germline ends. The CDR3 nucleotides read TGTGCCACCAGCAGAGATGGTCAGGGACTCCAGCCCCAGCATTTT. This codes for CATSRDGQGLQPQHF.

The chain's CDR3 is CASRPSGGTDTQYF. CDR3 coding DNA: TGCGCCAGCAGGCCTAGCGGGGGCACAGATACGCAGTATTTT. V usage is TRBV5-1 and J usage is TRBJ2-3; 9 bases map to TRBD2. This CDR3 is 14 amino acids long. Germline-derived CDR1 and CDR2 are SGHRS and YFSETQ. The ends lost 5 bases at V and 1 base at J; junction bases unmatched: 2.

The J gene is TRBJ1-1, the V gene TRBV7-3; D not resolved. The CDR3 totals 15 residues. Germline V gene sequence: CDR1 SGHTA, CDR2 FQGTGA. V lost 2 bases, J lost 4 bases, and 14 bases lay in between. DNA for the CDR3: TGTGCCAGCAGCTTAGAAGGGATGGGGAGCACTGAAGCTTTCTTT. It yields the protein CASSLEGMGSTEAFF.

This clone was seen ten or more times. This CDR3 is CSVTHTTYNEQFF. The CDR3 nucleotides are TGCAGTGTGACCCACACGACGTACAATGAGCAGTTCTTC. V gene TRBV29-1 combines with J gene TRBJ2-1; no definite D call. CDR3 length: 13 amino acids. Germline V gene sequence: CDR1 SQVTM, CDR2 ANQGSEA.

V and J are TRBV6-5 and TRBJ1-1; 7 bases are a match to TRBD1. Germline CDR1 and CDR2: MNHEY and SVGAGI. The CDR3 contains 15 residues. The trim removed 6 bases at V and 5 bases at J, leaving 12 bases unmatched. The chain's CDR3 is CASSYTQGVGTEAFF. CDR3 nucleotides: TGTGCCAGCAGCTATACCCAGGGGGTCGGGACTGAAGCTTTCTTT.

CDR3 protein: CASSLPTYSNQPQHF. CDR3 coding DNA: TGTGCCAGCAGTTTACCGACATATAGCAATCAGCCCCAGCATTTT. This chain links TRBV28 with TRBJ1-5; no firm D call. The V end was cut by 2 bases, the J end by 0 bases, with 8 bases between. The CDR3 extends over 15 amino acids. The germline CDR1 and CDR2 sequences are MDHEN and SYDVKM.

J is TRBJ2-3 and V is TRBV7-8; no clear D. Germline assignment: CDR1 SGHVS and CDR2 FQNEAQ. The CDR3 contains 16 residues. Between the trimmed V and J ends, which lost 3 bases and 0 bases, there was a span of 13 bases. The CDR3 protein is CASSFTFITSTDTQYF. The CDR3 DNA follows: TGTGCCAGCAGCTTTACCTTCATTACTAGCACAGATACGCAGTATTTT.

The V gene is TRBV5-1, the J gene TRBJ1-2, with a weak D call TRBD1 (6 bases). The V end lost 0 bases, the J end lost 5 bases, and 20 bases lay between the germline ends. Germline V gene lookup returns CDR1 SGHRS and CDR2 YFSETQ. The CDR3 runs to 17 residues. The CDR3 is CASSLAVGGPEWYGYTF. CDR3 coding DNA: TGCGCCAGCAGCTTGGCTGTCGGGGGGCCGGAGTGGTATGGCTACACCTTC.

The chain is built from TRBV5-6 and TRBJ1-4; tentative D call: TRBD1 (5 bases). Trimming took 4 bases from V and 8 from J, leaving 12 bases between them. Germline CDR1 reads SGHDT; CDR2 reads YYEEEE. There are 13 residues in the CDR3. CDR3 sequence: CASSPGRDEKLFF. CDR3 nucleotides: TGTGCCAGCAGCCCCGGCAGGGACGAAAAACTGTTTTTT.

The CDR3 bases are TGCAGTGTCAGTAGAGATGAGCAGTTCTTC. Amino acid sequence: CSVSRDEQFF. The chain links TRBV20-1 to TRBJ2-1; no firm D call. Per germline, CDR1 DFQATT and CDR2 SNEGSKA (reference sequence). The CDR3 length is 10 residues. V lost 7 bases and J 8 bases, leaving 9 bases between the germline ends.

V gene TRBV19 combines with J gene TRBJ2-2; D may be TRBD1 (5 bases). Trimming removed 5 bases from V and 10 bases from J, with 17 bases in between. Germline V CDR1 and CDR2: LNHDA, SQIVND (reference sequence). This CDR3 region has 14 residues. The DNA of the CDR3 is TGTGCCAGTAGTCCCGAAGGCCTAGGACAGGAGCTGTTTTTT. Translated: CASSPEGLGQELFF.

The chain uses TRBV6-5 and TRBJ2-1; 12 nucleotides align to TRBD2. The CDR3 loop spans 15 amino acids. V lost 6 bases to trimming and J lost 8 bases; unmatched junction nucleotides: 8. Germline CDR1 and CDR2: MNHEY and SVGAGI. CDR3 nucleotides: TGTGCCAGCAGCCGGCTAGCGGGGGGGCGGGATGAGCAGTTCTTC. Translating it yields CASSRLAGGRDEQFF.

The chain is built from TRBV19 and TRBJ1-3, with D maybe TRBD1 (5 bases). There are 14 residues in the CDR3. Germline loops: CDR1 LNHDA, CDR2 SQIVND (reference sequence). V was clipped by 8 bases and J by 0 bases, with 11 bases between them. The CDR3 is CASSRGFSGNTIYF. The CDR3 nucleotides read TGTGCCAGTTCCCGGGGGTTCTCTGGAAACACCATATATTTT. Drawing the rest from reference TRBV19 and TRBJ1-3, the complete variable domain is DGGITQSPKYLFRKEGQNVTLSCEQNLNHDAMYWYRQDPGQGLRLIYYSQIVNDFQKGDIAEGYSVSREKKESFPLTVTSAQKNPTAFYLCASSRGFSGNTIYFGEGSWLTVV.

The chain is built from TRBV7-2 and TRBJ1-5, with TRBD1 matching over 7 bases. Germline lookup yields CDR1 SGHTA and CDR2 FQGNSA. This CDR3 region has 12 residues. V lost 5 bases, J lost 9 bases, and 4 bases stayed unmatched. CDR3 residues: CASSPYRGPQHF. The CDR3 DNA reads as TGTGCCAGCAGCCCCTACAGGGGGCCCCAGCATTTT.

J is TRBJ2-1 and V is TRBV19; no clear D gene. V was clipped by 8 bases and J by 6 bases, with 17 bases between them. CDR3 length equals 14 residues. Germline assignment: CDR1 LNHDA and CDR2 SQIVND (reference sequence). CDR3 sequence: CASGSRALVNEQFF. CDR3 DNA: TGTGCCAGTGGTAGCCGGGCATTGGTCAATGAGCAGTTCTTC. The full variable domain, in which reference TRBV19 and TRBJ2-1 provide the parts outside the CDR3, is DGGITQSPKYLFRKEGQNVTLSCEQNLNHDAMYWYRQDPGQGLRLIYYSQIVNDFQKGDIAEGYSVSREKKESFPLTVTSAQKNPTAFYLCASGSRALVNEQFFGPGTRLTVL.

The chain links TRBV9 to TRBJ2-4; D is possibly TRBD2 (6 bases). The germline CDR1 and CDR2 sequences are SGDLS and YYNGEE. Trimming left V 5 bases short and J 6 bases short, with 15 bases between. CDR3 length equals 14 residues. The CDR3 protein is CASSGRAGINIQYF. CDR3 in DNA: TGTGCCAGCAGTGGCAGGGCGGGAATAAACATTCAGTACTTC.

The rearrangement links TRBV7-9 to TRBJ2-1; no clear D gene. The length of the CDR3 is 13 residues. With 1 base removed from V and 5 bases from J, the gap between germline ends came to 6 bases. Looked up from germline, CDR1 is SEHNR and CDR2 is FQNEAQ (reference sequence). CDR3 region: CASSLVGHNEQFF. CDR3 bases: TGTGCCAGCAGCTTAGTAGGGCACAATGAGCAGTTCTTC.